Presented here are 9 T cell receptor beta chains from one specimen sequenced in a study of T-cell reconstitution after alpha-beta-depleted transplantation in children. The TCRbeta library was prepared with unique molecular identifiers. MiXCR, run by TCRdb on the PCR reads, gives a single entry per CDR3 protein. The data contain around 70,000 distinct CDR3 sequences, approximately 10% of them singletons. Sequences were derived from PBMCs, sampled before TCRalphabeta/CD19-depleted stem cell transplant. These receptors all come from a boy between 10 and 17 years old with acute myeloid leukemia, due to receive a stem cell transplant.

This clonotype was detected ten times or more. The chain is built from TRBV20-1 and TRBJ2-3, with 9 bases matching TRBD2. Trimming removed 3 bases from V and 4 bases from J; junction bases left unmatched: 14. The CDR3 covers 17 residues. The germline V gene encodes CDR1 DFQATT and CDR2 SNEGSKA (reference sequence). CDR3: CSARHSLILAGPDTQYF. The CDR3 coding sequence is TGCAGTGCTAGGCACTCACTTATTCTAGCGGGACCAGATACGCAGTATTTT.

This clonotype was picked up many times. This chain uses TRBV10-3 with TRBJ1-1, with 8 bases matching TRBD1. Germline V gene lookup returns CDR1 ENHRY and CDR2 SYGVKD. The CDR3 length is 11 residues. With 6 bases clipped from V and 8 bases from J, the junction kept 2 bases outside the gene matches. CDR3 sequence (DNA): TGTGCCATCAGCCGGGACAGGGAAGCTTTCTTT. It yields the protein CAISRDREAFF.

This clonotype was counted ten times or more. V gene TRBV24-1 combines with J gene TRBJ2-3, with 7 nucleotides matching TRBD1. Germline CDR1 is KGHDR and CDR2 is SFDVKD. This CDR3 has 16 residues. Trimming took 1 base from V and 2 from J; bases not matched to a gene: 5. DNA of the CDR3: TGTGCCACCAGTGATTTCGCGACAGGGAACACAGATACGCAGTATTTT. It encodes CATSDFATGNTDTQYF.

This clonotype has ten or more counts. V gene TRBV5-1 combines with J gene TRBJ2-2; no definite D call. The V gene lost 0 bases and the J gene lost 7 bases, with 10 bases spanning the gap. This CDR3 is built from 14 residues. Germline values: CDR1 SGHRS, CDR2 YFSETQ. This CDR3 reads CASSLVLGIGELFF. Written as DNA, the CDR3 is TGCGCCAGCAGCTTGGTTCTAGGAATCGGGGAGCTGTTTTTT.

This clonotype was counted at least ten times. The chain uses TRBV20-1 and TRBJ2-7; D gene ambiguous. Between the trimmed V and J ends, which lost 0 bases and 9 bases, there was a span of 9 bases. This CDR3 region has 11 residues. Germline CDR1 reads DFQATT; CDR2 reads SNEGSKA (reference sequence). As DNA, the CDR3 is TGCAGTGCTAGAGATCTCCCGGGGCAGTACTTC. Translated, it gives CSARDLPGQYF.

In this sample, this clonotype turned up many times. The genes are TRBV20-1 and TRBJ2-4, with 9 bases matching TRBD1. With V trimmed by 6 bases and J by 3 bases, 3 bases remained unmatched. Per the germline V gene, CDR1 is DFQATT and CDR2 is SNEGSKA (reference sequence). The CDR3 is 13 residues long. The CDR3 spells CSAPTGGKNIQYF. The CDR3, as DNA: TGCAGTGCGCCGACAGGGGGCAAAAACATTCAGTACTTC.

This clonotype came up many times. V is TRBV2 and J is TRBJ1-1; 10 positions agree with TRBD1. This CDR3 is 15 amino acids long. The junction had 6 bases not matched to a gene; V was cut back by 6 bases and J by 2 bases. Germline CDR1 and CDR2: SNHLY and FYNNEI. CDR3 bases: TGTGCCAGCAGCTCGGGACAGGGGTATAACACTGAAGCTTTCTTT. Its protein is CASSSGQGYNTEAFF.

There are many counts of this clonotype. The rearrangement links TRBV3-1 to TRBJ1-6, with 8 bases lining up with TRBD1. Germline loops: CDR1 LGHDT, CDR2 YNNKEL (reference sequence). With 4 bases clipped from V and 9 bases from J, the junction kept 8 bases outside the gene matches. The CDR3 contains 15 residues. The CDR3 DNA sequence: TGTGCCAGCAGCCGCCGACAGGGGTCGGGTTCACCCCTCCACTTT. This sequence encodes CASSRRQGSGSPLHF.

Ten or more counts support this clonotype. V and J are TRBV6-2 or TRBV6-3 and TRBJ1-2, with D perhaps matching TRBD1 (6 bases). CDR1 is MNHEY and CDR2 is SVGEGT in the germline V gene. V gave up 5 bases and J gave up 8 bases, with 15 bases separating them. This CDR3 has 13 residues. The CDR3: CASSPTGRSGYTF. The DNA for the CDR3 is TGTGCCAGCAGTCCTACAGGGCGGAGCGGCTACACCTTC.